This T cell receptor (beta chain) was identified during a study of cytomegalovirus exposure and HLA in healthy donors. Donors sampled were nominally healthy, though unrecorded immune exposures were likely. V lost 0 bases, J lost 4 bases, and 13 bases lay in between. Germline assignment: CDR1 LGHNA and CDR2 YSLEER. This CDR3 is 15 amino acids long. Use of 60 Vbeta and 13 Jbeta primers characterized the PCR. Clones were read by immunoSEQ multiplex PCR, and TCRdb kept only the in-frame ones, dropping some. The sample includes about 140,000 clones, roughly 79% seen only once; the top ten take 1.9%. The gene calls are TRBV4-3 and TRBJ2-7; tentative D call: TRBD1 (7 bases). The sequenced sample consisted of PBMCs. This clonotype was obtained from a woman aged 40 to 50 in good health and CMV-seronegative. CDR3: CASSQDRGVGYEQYF. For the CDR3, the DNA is TGCGCCAGCAGCCAAGACAGGGGGGTCGGGTACGAGCAGTACTTC.